Listed here are 20 T cell receptor beta chains from one sample, sequenced in a study of T cells in Graves' hyperthyroidism and ophthalmopathy (dated by TCRdb to between 2018 and 2021). To prepare the library, multiplex PCR was applied. TCRdb names Illumina HiSeq 2000 as the instrument used. Amplification of TCR beta CDR3 regions was carried out from RNA transcripts. A first-round RT-PCR of the TCR CDR3 used the HTBI primer set with the Qiagen OneStep RT-PCR kit. The public reads were run again by TCRdb, first through fastp at Q25 and then through MiXCR, and only productive beta chains were kept. Duplicate CDR3 protein sequences are folded into a single record with the most common DNA and genes. Counted in this sample were hundreds of thousands of distinct CDR3 sequences; about 35% of them appeared once. Clones ranked in the top ten supply roughly 30% of the sample. Material for sequencing was blood. The receptors were sampled from a woman in her thirties or forties with Graves' hyperthyroidism.

The rearrangement links TRBV6-5 to TRBJ1-2, with 7 bases aligning to TRBD1. CDR1 MNHEY and CDR2 SVGAGI come from the germline V gene. The V and J ends lost 2 bases and 4 bases, in that order; junction bases with no gene match: 10. The CDR3 contains 16 residues. CDR3 sequence: CASSYQLIRDSYGYTF. CDR3 nucleotide sequence: TGTGCCAGCAGTTACCAGCTAATCCGGGACAGCTATGGCTACACCTTC.

The genes are TRBV20-1 and TRBJ1-2; D gene unclear. Per the germline V gene, CDR1 is DFQATT and CDR2 is SNEGSKA (reference sequence). The germline V and J ends were trimmed by 6 bases and 7 bases, with 15 bases remaining between them. This CDR3 has 12 residues. CDR3: CSAPNRARGYTF. The DNA for the CDR3 is TGCAGTGCCCCGAACCGTGCCCGTGGCTACACCTTC.

The chain employs TRBV29-1 and TRBJ2-7, with 12 bases fitting TRBD2. TRBJ2-4 matches the DNA end more closely, so the J call is doubtful. Germline CDR1 and CDR2: SQVTM and ANQGSEA. This CDR3 comprises 14 residues. The CDR3 DNA sequence: TGCAGCGTGCTGGGACTAGCGGGCGGAAACATTCAGTACTTC. It encodes CSVLGLAGGNIQYF.

This clonotype showed up many times. The gene calls are TRBV4-1 and TRBJ2-7; TRBD1 might be the D (5 bases). The germline CDR1 and CDR2 sequences are MGHRA and YSYEKL. CDR3 size: 14 residues. Trimming took off 0 bases at V and 2 bases at J, with 8 bases between the two ends. The CDR3 nucleotides read TGCGCCAGCAGCCAAGAGTACAGGACCTACGAGCAGTACTTC. Translation gives CASSQEYRTYEQYF.

V and J are TRBV10-3 and TRBJ2-1; TRBD2 matches at 7 bases. V shed 0 bases, J shed 6 bases, and the junction held 8 bases outside the gene matches. This CDR3 spans 16 amino acids. Germline-derived CDR1 and CDR2 are ENHRY and SYGVKD. The CDR3 region is CAISESWVAGINEQFF. CDR3 DNA sequence: TGTGCCATCAGTGAGTCCTGGGTAGCGGGTATCAATGAGCAGTTCTTC.

This clonotype has a count of ten or more. The V call is TRBV19, the J call TRBJ1-5; TRBD1 might be the D (6 bases). The CDR3 length is 13 residues. Germline V gene data show CDR1 as LNHDA and CDR2 as SQIVND (reference sequence). The V gene lost 6 bases and the J gene lost 3 bases, with 9 bases spanning the gap. This CDR3 reads CASSRQVNQPQHF. CDR3 coding DNA: TGTGCCAGTAGCAGACAGGTCAATCAGCCCCAGCATTTT.

This clonotype occurred a few times. The CDR3 is CASMRGQNNSPLHF. In DNA, the CDR3 is TGTGCCAGCATGAGGGGACAGAATAATTCACCCCTCCACTTT. The V and J genes are TRBV27 and TRBJ1-6, with 7 nucleotides matching TRBD1. Trimming removed 7 bases from V and 5 bases from J; junction bases left unmatched: 5. The CDR3 runs 14 residues. Germline lookup yields CDR1 MNHEY and CDR2 SMNVEV (reference sequence).

This clonotype was found a few times. The J gene is TRBJ1-1, the V gene TRBV10-3; D uncertain. Between the trimmed V and J ends, which lost 10 bases and 5 bases, there was a span of 17 bases. The CDR3 runs to 13 residues. Germline CDR1 and CDR2: ENHRY and SYGVKD. The CDR3 sequence is CASNLLVGTEAFF. As DNA, the CDR3 is TGTGCCAGCAACCTATTAGTGGGGACTGAAGCTTTCTTT.

The genes are TRBV20-1 and TRBJ1-3, with 9 positions matching TRBD1. J was trimmed by 4 bases and V by 3 bases; bases with no gene match: 7. Germline values: CDR1 DFQATT, CDR2 SNEGSKA (reference sequence). The CDR3 has 15 amino acids. CDR3 DNA: TGCAGTGCTAGGGAACAGGGGGCATCAGGAAACACCATATATTTT. It encodes CSAREQGASGNTIYF.

This clonotype was observed a handful of times. The chain has TRBV2 and TRBJ2-7, with D possibly TRBD2 on 5 matching bases. Germline CDR1 reads SNHLY; CDR2 reads FYNNEI. Trimming removed 5 bases at V and 7 bases at J, with 18 bases between. This CDR3 has 14 amino acids. The CDR3 spells CASSKAGSTGEQYF. CDR3 DNA: TGTGCCAGCAGTAAGGCGGGTTCTACGGGGGAGCAGTACTTC.

V and J are TRBV29-1 and TRBJ2-5; D may be TRBD1 (7 bases). Germline loops: CDR1 SQVTM, CDR2 ANQGSEA. The CDR3 extends over 17 amino acids. V was cut by 7 bases and J by 7 bases, with 31 bases left in between. The CDR3 protein is CSARKGDGRGVVGTQYF. The CDR3 DNA sequence: TGCAGCGCCCGTAAAGGGGACGGCAGGGGGGTCGTAGGGACCCAGTACTTC.

The genes are TRBV14 and TRBJ2-7, with a weak D call TRBD1 (6 bases). The CDR3 is 16 amino acids. V shed 1 base and J shed 2 bases, with 15 bases lying between them. The germline V gene encodes CDR1 SGHDN and CDR2 FVKESK. The CDR3 DNA sequence: TGTGCCAGCAGCCAAGTTTGGGGCAGGGGACCCTACGAGCAGTACTTC. Translation: CASSQVWGRGPYEQYF.

The chain employs TRBV20-1 and TRBJ1-2, with D maybe TRBD1 (6 bases). The CDR3 is 14 residues long. CDR1 and CDR2 (germline): DFQATT, SNEGSKA (reference sequence). With 6 bases removed from V and 4 bases from J, the gap between germline ends came to 18 bases. The CDR3 sequence: CSAEGGGAPYGYTF. The CDR3 coding sequence is TGCAGTGCCGAAGGTGGGGGGGCCCCCTATGGCTACACCTTC.

This clonotype was found many times. The chain recombines TRBV7-2 with TRBJ1-2, with a possible D match to TRBD1 (6 bases). Germline CDR1 SGHTA, CDR2 FQGNSA. CDR3 size: 14 residues. Trimming removed 1 base from V and 8 bases from J, with 14 bases in between. The CDR3 sequence is CASSLGRGGRGYTF. The CDR3 region has the DNA TGTGCCAGCAGCTTAGGTCGAGGGGGTCGAGGCTACACCTTC.

The chain has TRBV12-3 or TRBV12-4 and TRBJ2-5, with 7 bases matching TRBD2. V gave up 6 bases and J gave up 3 bases; unmatched junction bases: 10. This CDR3 region has 15 residues. The CDR3 DNA is TGTGCCAGCAGACGGGGGGACTCGAACAAAGAGACCCAGTACTTC. Residues: CASRRGDSNKETQYF.

This clonotype was detected many times. The V and J genes are TRBV7-9 and TRBJ1-1, with D perhaps matching TRBD1 (5 bases). V shed 0 bases and J shed 1 base, with 9 bases lying between them. Germline CDR1 reads SEHNR; CDR2 reads FQNEAQ (reference sequence). This CDR3 comprises 15 residues. This chain's CDR3 is CASSLAPQGNTEAFF. The DNA of the CDR3 is TGTGCCAGCAGCTTAGCCCCCCAGGGGAACACTGAAGCTTTCTTT.

The chain joins TRBV6-5 to TRBJ2-7; possibly TRBD1 or TRBD2 for D (5 bases each). CDR1 and CDR2 (germline): MNHEY, SVGAGI. CDR3 size: 16 residues. V lost 6 bases, J lost 0 bases, and 18 bases lay in between. DNA for the CDR3: TGTGCCAGCAGCTCAGATGGGGGAGTGAGCTCCTACGAGCAGTACTTC. Translated: CASSSDGGVSSYEQYF.

V is TRBV12-5 and J is TRBJ1-2, with D maybe TRBD1 (6 bases). CDR1 and CDR2 from the germline V gene are LGHNT and FRNRAP. The CDR3 has 15 amino acids. V lost 2 bases and J 8 bases, leaving 18 bases between the germline ends. This chain's CDR3 is CASGLSGGRVEGYTF. CDR3 nucleotide sequence: TGTGCTAGTGGTTTGTCCGGGGGGCGCGTTGAGGGCTACACCTTC.

The sample holds many counts of this clonotype. V usage is TRBV19 and J usage is TRBJ2-5, with 13 bases that match TRBD2. Unmatched junction bases numbered 2, after V lost 3 bases and J lost 1 base. The germline CDR1 and CDR2 sequences are LNHDA and SQIVND (reference sequence). The CDR3 length is 16 residues. This CDR3 reads CASSIWTSGGQETQYF. The CDR3 DNA sequence: TGTGCCAGTAGTATCTGGACTAGCGGGGGCCAAGAGACCCAGTACTTC.

This clonotype has a handful of counts. V and J are TRBV7-6 and TRBJ2-7; D remains unclear. Trimming stripped 5 bases from V and 0 bases from J, with 17 bases between. The CDR3 length is 16 residues. The germline V gene has CDR1 SGHVS and CDR2 FNYEAQ. In DNA, the CDR3 is TGTGCCAGCAGCCCGGACCCGGTGCTTCTCTCCTACGAGCAGTACTTC. The encoded protein is CASSPDPVLLSYEQYF. The whole variable domain, remainder taken from reference TRBV7-6 and TRBJ2-7, is GAGVSQSPRYKVTKRGQDVALRCDPISGHVSLYWYRQALGQGPEFLTYFNYEAQQDKSGLPNDRFSAERPEGSISTLTIQRTEQRDSAMYRCASSPDPVLLSYEQYFGPGTRLTVT.